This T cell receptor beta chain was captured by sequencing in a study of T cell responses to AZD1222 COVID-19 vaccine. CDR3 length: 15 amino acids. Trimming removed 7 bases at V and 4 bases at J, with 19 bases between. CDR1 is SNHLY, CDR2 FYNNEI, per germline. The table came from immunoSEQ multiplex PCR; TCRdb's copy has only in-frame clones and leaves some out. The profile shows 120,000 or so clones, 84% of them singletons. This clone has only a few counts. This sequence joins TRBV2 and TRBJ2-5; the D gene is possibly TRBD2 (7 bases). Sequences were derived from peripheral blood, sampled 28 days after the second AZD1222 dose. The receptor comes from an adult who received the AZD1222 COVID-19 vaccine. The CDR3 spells CASTEEAGEGETQYF. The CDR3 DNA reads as TGTGCCAGCACAGAAGAGGCAGGGGAGGGAGAGACCCAGTACTTC.